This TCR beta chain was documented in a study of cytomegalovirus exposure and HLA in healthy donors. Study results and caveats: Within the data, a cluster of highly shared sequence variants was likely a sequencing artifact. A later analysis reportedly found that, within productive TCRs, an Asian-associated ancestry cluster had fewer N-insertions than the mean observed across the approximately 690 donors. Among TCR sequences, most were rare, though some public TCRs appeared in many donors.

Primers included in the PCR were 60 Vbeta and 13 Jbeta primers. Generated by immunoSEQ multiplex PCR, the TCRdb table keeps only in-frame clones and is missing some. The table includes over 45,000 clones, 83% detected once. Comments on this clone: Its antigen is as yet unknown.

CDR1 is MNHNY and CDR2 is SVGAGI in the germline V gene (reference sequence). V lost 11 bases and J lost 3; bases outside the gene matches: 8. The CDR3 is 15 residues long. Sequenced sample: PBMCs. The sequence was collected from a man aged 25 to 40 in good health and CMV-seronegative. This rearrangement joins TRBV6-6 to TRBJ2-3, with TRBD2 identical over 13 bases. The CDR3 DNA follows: TGTGCCTCCTTCAGGACTAGCGGGAGTACAGATACGCAGTATTTT. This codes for CASFRTSGSTDTQYF.